The 2 T cell receptor beta chains presented below share a single source sample, sequenced in a study of neurological immune-mediated disorders. TCRdb fed the 5' RACE reads into MiXCR, producing one record per CDR3 protein. The sample has around 80,000 distinct CDR3 sequences; 10% to 13% are singletons. Sequenced material: PBMCs. The origin of the receptors is a man aged 35 to 55 in good health.

Comments on this clonotype: A read error may explain this, as a much larger clone is one base away. The chain combines TRBV27 with TRBJ2-7; D is possibly TRBD1 (6 bases). Germline V CDR1 and CDR2: MNHEY, SMNVEV (reference sequence). V lost 0 bases and J lost 6, with 18 bases in between. The CDR3 runs 16 residues. The CDR3: CASSLSPPGHCREQYF. The CDR3, as DNA: TGTGCCAGCAGTTTATCACCCCCGGGACACTGTCGCGAGCAGTACTTC.

Many counts were recorded for this clonotype. The chain employs TRBV5-1 and TRBJ2-2, with TRBD1 matching 10 bases. This CDR3 has 17 amino acids. CDR1 and CDR2 (germline): SGHRS, YFSETQ. Trimming at V came to 4 bases and at J to 5 bases, leaving 11 bases not matched to a gene. CDR3 in amino acids: CASSPLTGGIGTGELFF. CDR3 coding DNA: TGCGCCAGCAGCCCCCTGACAGGGGGCATCGGAACCGGGGAGCTGTTTTTT.